The present entry profiles one TCR beta chain with its context. Its target is unknown. CDR1 and CDR2 (germline): SNHLY, FYNNEI. The V end lost 5 bases, the J end lost 5 bases, and 6 bases lay between the germline ends. The CDR3 extends over 11 amino acids. Vbeta (60) and Jbeta (13) primers were used in the PCR. Clones were sequenced by immunoSEQ multiplex PCR, and TCRdb holds only the in-frame ones, with some missing. This table has approximately 170,000 clones, roughly four fifths appearing once. This sample is drawn from a study of cytomegalovirus exposure and HLA in healthy donors. Findings and caveats of the study: High specificity and sensitivity for cytomegalovirus status were reported for the classifier. TCR beta V- and J-gene trimming, according to a later analysis, was linked to a missense DCLRE1C variant.

This sequence was found in a woman in her 30s in good health and CMV-seropositive. The sequenced sample was PBMCs. The chain links TRBV2 to TRBJ2-5; tentatively, D is TRBD2 (6 bases). As DNA, the CDR3 is TGTGCCAGCAGTCGGGGGGAGACCCAGTACTTC. Residues: CASSRGETQYF.